Below are 21 T cell receptor beta chains sequenced from a single sample in a study of blood T cell repertoires in COVID-19. Sequencing was performed with immunoSEQ multiplex PCR; in TCRdb, only in-frame clones are kept and a portion is missing. The data hold over 150,000 clones, with 86% observed a single time. Sequencing was performed on peripheral blood. These receptors were collected from a man between 65 and 80 years old with active or convalescent COVID-19.

V is TRBV5-1 and J is TRBJ2-3; 10 nucleotides agree with TRBD1. The CDR3 consists of 15 residues. Germline CDR1 SGHRS, CDR2 YFSETQ. Unmatched junction bases numbered 6, after V lost 4 bases and J lost 4 bases. The CDR3 bases are TGCGCCAGCAGCCCGACAGGGGGCACCGCAGATACGCAGTATTTT. It encodes CASSPTGGTADTQYF.

The chain recombines TRBV30 with TRBJ2-7, with TRBD1 matching over 10 bases. V lost 8 bases and J lost 2; bases outside the gene matches: 3. The germline gives CDR1 GTSNPN, CDR2 SVGIG (reference sequence). This CDR3 spans 12 amino acids. CDR3 protein: CARGTGAYEQYF. In DNA, the CDR3 is TGTGCCCGCGGGACAGGGGCCTACGAGCAGTACTTC. Using reference TRBV30 and TRBJ2-7 for the parts outside the CDR3, the full variable domain is SQTIHQWPATLVQPVGSPLSLECTVEGTSNPNLYWYRQAAGRGLQLLFYSVGIGQISSEVPQNLSASRPQDRQFILSSKKLLLSDSGFYLCARGTGAYEQYFGPGTRLTVT.

The rearrangement uses TRBV2 and TRBJ1-4, with 7 bases aligning to TRBD1. There are 14 residues in the CDR3. Unmatched junction bases numbered 8, after V lost 5 bases and J lost 8 bases. CDR1 is SNHLY, CDR2 FYNNEI, per germline. DNA for the CDR3: TGTGCCAGCAGTTACCGGGACAGCCTCGAAAAACTGTTTTTT. Residues: CASSYRDSLEKLFF.

The chain combines TRBV20-1 with TRBJ2-3; 9 bases agree with TRBD2. The germline CDR1 and CDR2 sequences are DFQATT and SNEGSKA (reference sequence). The CDR3 runs to 11 residues. Unmatched junction bases numbered 1, after V lost 2 bases and J lost 10 bases. The CDR3: CSARQREAQYF. The CDR3 coding sequence is TGCAGTGCTAGACAGCGGGAGGCGCAGTATTTT.

V is TRBV25-1 and J is TRBJ1-6; possible D gene TRBD1, 5 bases. The CDR3 loop spans 13 amino acids. CDR1 and CDR2 from the germline V gene are MGHDK and SYGVNS. V was cut by 9 bases and J by 7 bases, with 13 bases left in between. DNA for the CDR3: TGTGCCAGTACCATTGGGGGGAATTCACCCCTCCACTTT. As protein: CASTIGGNSPLHF.

This clone was counted between two and nine times. V and J are TRBV3-1 (or the pseudogene TRBV3-2) and TRBJ1-1; D uncertain. The length of the CDR3 is 12 residues. The germline V gene encodes CDR1 LGHDT and CDR2 YNNKEL (reference sequence). The germline V and J ends were trimmed by 3 bases and 8 bases, with 10 bases remaining between them. Written as DNA, the CDR3 is TGTGCCAGCAGCCAGCCTCCGGGAGAAGCTTTCTTT. It codes for CASSQPPGEAFF.

The chain links TRBV4-2 to TRBJ1-2; D unclear. This CDR3 has 17 residues. CDR1 and CDR2 from the germline V gene are LGHNA and YNFKEQ. Trimming pared 1 base from V and 5 bases from J, leaving 20 bases between. CDR3 nucleotide sequence: TGTGCCAGCAGCCAAGTGATCCCCCGCGGCCCGCAGTATGGCTACACCTTC. It codes for CASSQVIPRGPQYGYTF.

The V gene is TRBV10-3, the J gene TRBJ1-1, with D unresolved. CDR1 and CDR2 from the germline V gene are ENHRY and SYGVKD. V lost 3 bases and J 4 bases, leaving 12 bases between the germline ends. This CDR3 comprises 14 residues. CDR3 protein: CAISDPGRSTEAFF. CDR3 sequence (DNA): TGTGCCATCAGTGACCCCGGGAGGAGCACTGAAGCTTTCTTT.

The J gene is TRBJ2-7, the V gene TRBV5-1; perhaps TRBD2 as D (7 bases). Germline CDR1 reads SGHRS; CDR2 reads YFSETQ. Trimming removed 2 bases from V and 1 base from J, with 16 bases in between. The CDR3 contains 16 residues. The DNA of the CDR3 is TGCGCCAGCAGCTTTATGAGGGGGGGCCGGTCCTACGAGCAGTACTTC. It specifies CASSFMRGGRSYEQYF.

V is TRBV29-1 and J is TRBJ2-7; D is undetermined. The CDR3 loop spans 14 amino acids. In germline, CDR1 is SQVTM, CDR2 ANQGSEA. V lost 4 bases, J lost 4 bases, and 17 bases lay in between. DNA of the CDR3: TGCAGCGTTGTCCTAAGCGAATCACGATACGAGCAGTACTTC. Its translation is CSVVLSESRYEQYF.

The CDR3 is CASSAAGDSYNEQFF. In DNA form, the CDR3 reads TGTGCCAGCAGCGCAGCAGGGGACAGTTACAATGAGCAGTTCTTC. The chain couples TRBV9 to TRBJ2-1; 7 bases are a match to TRBD1. Germline CDR1 is SGDLS and CDR2 is YYNGEE. V lost 3 bases to trimming and J lost 4 bases; unmatched junction nucleotides: 7. This CDR3 has 15 residues.

This clone came up once. In nucleotides, the CDR3 is TGCGCCACCGGGACTAGCGGCTACAATGAGCAGTTCTTC. This encodes CATGTSGYNEQFF. The V call is TRBV5-1, the J call TRBJ2-1, with 11 bases lining up with TRBD2. V was pared by 9 bases and J by 3 bases, with 2 bases of the junction left unmatched. Germline V lookup: CDR1 SGHRS, CDR2 YFSETQ. The CDR3 loop spans 13 amino acids.

This sequence joins TRBV5-1 and TRBJ2-1, with TRBD2 identical over 11 bases. Losses at the gene ends were 4 bases for V and 7 bases for J; bases not matched to a gene: 7. Looked up from germline, CDR1 is SGHRS and CDR2 is YFSETQ. CDR3 size: 15 residues. In nucleotides, the CDR3 is TGCGCCAGCAGCAAACTAGCGGGAGACCCAAATGAGCAGTTCTTC. Encoded protein: CASSKLAGDPNEQFF.

This chain links TRBV30 with TRBJ1-4, with a weak D call TRBD1 (5 bases). The germline V gene encodes CDR1 GTSNPN and CDR2 SVGIG (reference sequence). The ends were cut back, 1 base at V and 10 bases at J, with 16 bases in the middle. The CDR3 runs to 14 residues. Here the CDR3 reads CAWSEGTAGRKLFF. CDR3 in DNA: TGTGCCTGGAGTGAGGGGACGGCGGGGCGAAAACTGTTTTTT.

The sample holds one count of this clone. The rearrangement uses TRBV5-5 and TRBJ1-1; D is undetermined. Looked up from germline, CDR1 is SGHKS and CDR2 is YYEKEE (reference sequence). Between the trimmed V and J ends, which lost 3 bases and 0 bases, there was a span of 6 bases. The CDR3 sequence is 13 residues long. CDR3 loop: CASSYSVNTEAFF. The DNA for the CDR3 is TGTGCCAGCAGCTATTCAGTGAACACTGAAGCTTTCTTT.

The chain joins TRBV6-2 or TRBV6-3 to TRBJ2-5, with 10 bases identical to TRBD1. V lost 4 bases to trimming and J lost 4 bases; unmatched junction nucleotides: 6. CDR1 and CDR2 from the germline V gene are MNHEY and SVGEGT. This CDR3 is 15 amino acids long. The CDR3 coding sequence is TGTGCCAGCAGTTTGGGACAGGGGTGGAGAGAGACCCAGTACTTC. Amino acid sequence: CASSLGQGWRETQYF.

The chain combines TRBV6-6 with TRBJ2-1, with a weak D call TRBD1 (5 bases). The CDR3 extends over 14 amino acids. Looked up from germline, CDR1 is MNHNY and CDR2 is SVGAGI (reference sequence). V was pared by 4 bases and J by 4 bases, with 11 bases between. This CDR3 is CASSSGQRYNEQFF. CDR3 nucleotides: TGTGCCAGCAGTTCTGGACAACGATACAATGAGCAGTTCTTC.

V usage is TRBV11-1 and J usage is TRBJ1-1, with a possible D match to TRBD1 (5 bases). V shed 5 bases and J shed 0 bases, with 13 bases lying between them. This CDR3 is built from 15 residues. Germline V gene lookup returns CDR1 SGHAT and CDR2 FQDESV (reference sequence). CDR3 nucleotides: TGTGCCAGCAGCCCCTCACGGGGGATGAACACTGAAGCTTTCTTT. Its translation: CASSPSRGMNTEAFF.

This chain connects TRBV10-3 to TRBJ1-1; D uncertain. Germline CDR1 reads ENHRY; CDR2 reads SYGVKD. This CDR3 region has 12 residues. Trimming pared 6 bases from V and 1 base from J, leaving 6 bases between. The CDR3, as DNA: TGTGCCATCAGGAGAGAGAACACTGAAGCTTTCTTT. Its translation is CAIRRENTEAFF.

The chain has TRBV28 and TRBJ2-7; tentative D call: TRBD2 (6 bases). Germline V CDR1 and CDR2: MDHEN, SYDVKM. The ends were cut back, 8 bases at V and 1 base at J, with 18 bases in the middle. This CDR3 spans 15 amino acids. The CDR3 nucleotides read TGTGCCAGCCTAAGGGGCGGAGGGACTTCCTACGAGCAGTACTTC. As protein: CASLRGGGTSYEQYF.

This clone appeared once. The J gene is TRBJ1-3, the V gene TRBV7-8; D not certain. Germline values: CDR1 SGHVS, CDR2 FQNEAQ. Trimming took 4 bases from V and 4 from J, leaving 11 bases between them. The CDR3 contains 14 residues. CDR3 DNA sequence: TGTGCCAGCAGCTCTCCCTCGGGGGGAAACACCATATATTTT. This codes for CASSSPSGGNTIYF.